This T cell receptor (beta chain) is drawn from a study of neoadjuvant nivolumab and ipilimumab in lung cancer. With V trimmed by 6 bases and J by 4 bases, 10 bases remained unmatched. Germline V gene lookup returns CDR1 SEHNR and CDR2 FQNEAQ (reference sequence). The CDR3 consists of 15 residues. TCRdb keeps only in-frame clones here, not all; method: immunoSEQ multiplex PCR. The data contain about 16,000 clones, more than 70% of them singletons. The material sequenced was tumor tissue, taken after neoadjuvant nivolumab, alone or with ipilimumab, at or shortly before surgery. This clonotype was obtained from an adult with non-small cell lung cancer. The gene calls are TRBV7-9 and TRBJ1-1; 8 nucleotides align to TRBD1. CDR3 protein: CASSNPTGGSTEAFF. The CDR3 DNA follows: TGTGCCAGCAGTAACCCTACAGGGGGGTCCACTGAAGCTTTCTTT.